These T cell receptor beta chains were read from a single sample in a study of breast tumors, draining lymph nodes, adjacent tissues. TCRdb reprocessed the multiplex PCR reads via MiXCR and lists one record per CDR3 protein. The sample includes fewer than 200,000 distinct CDR3 sequences, roughly a third of them seen just once. Specimen: axillary lymph node tissue. The receptors stem from a female donor with breast cancer. Some clones in this sample may be carry-over from other donors' samples. Each CDR3 is given without its conserved first and last residue.

>TRBJ2-5|TRBV12-3/TRBV12-4
ASRRTGAGKETQY
>TRBJ2-5|TRBV5-8
ASSLGSPGRETQY
>TRBJ2-1|TRBV19
ASSRTSGSFNEQF
>TRBJ2-2|TRBV6-1
ASSVTGGTGGELF
>TRBJ1-1|TRBV5-4
ASSPSGYTEAF
>TRBJ1-5|TRBV6-6
ASSYKRGGQPQH
>TRBJ1-2|TRBV6-6
ASSSGDSNYGYT
>TRBJ1-6|TRBV11-2
ASSPGTVRASPLH
>TRBJ2-1|TRBV7-9
ASSSGDNNEQF
>TRBJ2-3|TRBV7-3
ASSPTVSTDTQY
>TRBJ1-1|TRBV25-1
ASSEYEGAGTEAF
>TRBJ1-1|TRBV11-2
ASSLATGSNTEAF
>TRBJ2-2|TRBV19
ASSRVGGVRGELF
>TRBJ2-2|TRBV25-1
ASSDSSVVANTGELF
>TRBJ2-1|TRBV7-2
ASSPYLGGNEQF
>TRBJ1-5|TRBV2
ASSELGGGQPQH
>TRBJ2-5|TRBV6-5
ASSKYPPGGMQETQY
>TRBJ2-3|TRBV13
ASSNPGGVGTDTQY
>TRBJ2-3|TRBV5-6
ASSLVVAGGSYDTQY
>TRBJ2-7|TRBV7-9
ASSSRPGTRNYYEQY
>TRBJ2-7|TRBV12-3/TRBV12-4
ASSLQGSSYEQY
>TRBJ2-5|TRBV7-2
ASSLGLLAGAAEGETQY
>TRBJ1-5|TRBV20-1
SARVGQGDQPQH
>TRBJ1-1|TRBV27
ASSHWTEAPEAF
>TRBJ2-5|TRBV5-1
ASSLRAGLQETQY
>TRBJ1-2|TRBV3-1
ASSQVGGYT
>TRBJ2-2|TRBV12-5
ASGFSGRNTGELF
>TRBJ2-7|TRBV20-1
SASMSTSGRAYEQY
>TRBJ2-7|TRBV6-1
ASTLETGSYEQH
>TRBJ1-5|TRBV20-1
SASSGSLNNEPQH
>TRBJ1-1|TRBV7-8
ASSLHRVSEAF
>TRBJ1-4|TRBV14
ASSYPAGELF
>TRBJ2-7|TRBV6-1
ASVQQGLTYEQY
>TRBJ2-5|TRBV18
ASSPPSPTGWWEETQY
>TRBJ2-7|TRBV19
ASSPLQGSYEQY
>TRBJ1-1|TRBV11-2
ASSHKETNTEAF
>TRBJ2-1|TRBV20-1
SASPASGSGNEQF
>TRBJ2-3|TRBV20-1
SARRGRGTYNEQY
>TRBJ2-2|TRBV7-9
ASSFPAGGRTGELF
>TRBJ1-2|TRBV28
ASRAPHGGANYGYT
>TRBJ1-1|TRBV7-9
ASSLTEGTEAF
>TRBJ2-5|TRBV6-1
ASSGSRGLETQY
>TRBJ2-7|TRBV20-1
SASGLRGYEQY
>TRBJ2-5|TRBV5-1
ASSYLPGLAGPPQETQY
>TRBJ1-6|TRBV29-1
SGGGDGSPLH
>TRBJ2-3|TRBV2
AGRRGLAGTDTQY
>TRBJ1-2|TRBV2
ASSEGAGMRGYT
>TRBJ2-5|TRBV12-3/TRBV12-4
ASRPNYGETQY
>TRBJ1-1|TRBV7-6
ASSLGGKNTEAF
>TRBJ2-7|TRBV25-1
ASSDAGRGPTSYEQY
>TRBJ2-2|TRBV18
ASSPREIGHGGRELF
>TRBJ2-3|TRBV5-1
ASSLTSPSTDTQY
>TRBJ1-6|TRBV5-1
ASARASDSPLH
>TRBJ2-1|TRBV7-2
ASSSLGLAGGKSYNEQF
>TRBJ2-7|TRBV5-8
ASSSRLPYEQY
>TRBJ2-1|TRBV20-1
SARDPAGGPDEQF
>TRBJ1-5|TRBV27
ASSLRQGGQPQH